Given below is one T cell receptor beta chain in context. CDR1 and CDR2 (germline): WNHNN, SYGVQD (reference sequence). The length of the CDR3 is 14 residues. V lost 4 bases to trimming and J lost 4 bases; unmatched junction nucleotides: 5. This entry belongs to a study of shared clonotypes between healthy human individuals. Data came from immunoSEQ multiplex PCR; TCRdb stores just in-frame clones and leaves some out. The data hold 1,500,000 or so clones, with about 98.5% observed a single time. This TCR derives from a man aged 25 to 45 in good health. Sequenced sample: naive CD4+ T cells sorted from blood. Subset specified: CD45RA+ positively selected. The V gene is TRBV10-1, the J gene TRBJ2-7, with 9 bases that match TRBD1. Here the CDR3 reads CASSVGDRAYEQYF. CDR3 nucleotides: TGCGCCAGCAGTGTGGGGGACAGGGCGTACGAGCAGTACTTC.